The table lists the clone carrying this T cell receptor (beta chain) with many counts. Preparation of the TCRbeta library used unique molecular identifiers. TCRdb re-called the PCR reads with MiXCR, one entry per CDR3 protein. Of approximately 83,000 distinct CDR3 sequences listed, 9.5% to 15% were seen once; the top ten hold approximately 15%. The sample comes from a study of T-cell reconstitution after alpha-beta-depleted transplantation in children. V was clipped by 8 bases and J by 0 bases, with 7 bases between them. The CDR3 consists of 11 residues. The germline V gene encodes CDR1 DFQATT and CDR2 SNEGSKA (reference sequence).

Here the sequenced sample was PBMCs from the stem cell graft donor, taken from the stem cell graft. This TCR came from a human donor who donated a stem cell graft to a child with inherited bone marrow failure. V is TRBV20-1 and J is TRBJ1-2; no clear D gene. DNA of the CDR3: TGCAGTTGGGGTTCTAACTATGGCTACACCTTC. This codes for CSWGSNYGYTF.